This T cell receptor beta chain is from a study of blood T cell repertoires in COVID-19. Study information: Donors in the United States, Italy and Spain gave samples during acute or convalescent COVID-19.

V was pared by 4 bases and J by 1 base, with 13 bases between. The length of the CDR3 is 15 residues. As originally analysed: Reference gene primer amplification gave estimated nucleated cell counts. Assay: immunoSEQ multiplex PCR; the TCRdb copy retains only in-frame clones and omits some. For V, J and clone size, that table is used; D and trimming come from the DNA. The repertoire holds 150,000 or so clones, approximately 83% seen once, with over 10% in the top ten. The genes are TRBV23-1 and TRBJ1-1; a possible D gene is TRBD1 (6 bases). TRBV23-1 is noted as an ORF with a role that remains uncertain. This clonotype originated in a woman between 55 and 75 years old with COVID-19, enrolled during active disease. The sample taken for sequencing was peripheral blood. CDR3 sequence: CASSLPQGSNTEAFF. Written as DNA, the CDR3 is TGCGCCAGCAGTCTACCACAGGGTTCGAACACTGAAGCTTTCTTT.